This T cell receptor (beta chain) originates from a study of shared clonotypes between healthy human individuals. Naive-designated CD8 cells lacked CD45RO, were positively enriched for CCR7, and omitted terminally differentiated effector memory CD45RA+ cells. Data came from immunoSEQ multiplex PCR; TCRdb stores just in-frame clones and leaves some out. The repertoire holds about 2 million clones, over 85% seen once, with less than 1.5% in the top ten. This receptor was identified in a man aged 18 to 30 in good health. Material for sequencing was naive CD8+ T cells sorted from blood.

This CDR3 reads CASSIRDRGEEQYF. DNA for the CDR3: TGTGCCAGCAGTATTCGGGACAGGGGGGAAGAGCAGTACTTC. The chain recombines TRBV27 with TRBJ2-7, with 11 nucleotides matching TRBD1. The CDR3 length is 14 residues. V lost 5 bases, J lost 7 bases, and 7 bases stayed unmatched. Germline CDR1 and CDR2: MNHEY and SMNVEV (reference sequence).